One sample yielded the 20 T cell receptor beta chains listed below, sequenced in a study of blood T cells in healthy people across ages (dated by TCRdb to between 2015 and 2016). Library generation was performed with 5' RACE. The instrument given in TCRdb is Illumina HiSeq 2500. A second PCR of 7 to 11 cycles was run with a J-beta primer mix and a sample-barcoded 5' primer. Starting from the raw public reads, TCRdb applied fastp trimming at Q25, assembled clones with MiXCR and retained in-frame beta chains. Entries are consolidated by CDR3 protein sequence, retaining the most common genes and DNA. A total of 980,000 or so distinct CDR3 sequences appear in this sample, roughly 52% of them only once. The ten largest clones capture around an eighth of the sample. Sequenced input: blood. Receptor source: a man under 40 in good health.

The chain has TRBV27 and TRBJ2-7; D gene ambiguous. Germline values: CDR1 MNHEY, CDR2 SMNVEV (reference sequence). Trimming left V 0 bases short and J 4 bases short, with 7 bases between. The CDR3 length is 13 residues. The CDR3 loop reads CASSLSHGYEQYF. Here the CDR3 DNA reads TGTGCCAGCAGTTTATCACACGGGTACGAGCAGTACTTC.

The rearrangement links TRBV4-1 to TRBJ2-7; possibly TRBD1 for D (5 bases). Germline assignment: CDR1 MGHRA and CDR2 YSYEKL. V was clipped by 8 bases and J by 1 base, with 12 bases between them. This CDR3 contains 13 residues. CDR3 sequence reads: CASGATVSYEQYF. As DNA, the CDR3 is TGCGCCAGCGGGGCGACAGTATCCTACGAGCAGTACTTC.

The chain employs TRBV29-1 and TRBJ2-7; the match to TRBD1 covers 7 bases. J gave up 2 bases and V 7 bases, and 5 bases lay outside the gene matches. Germline V CDR1 and CDR2: SQVTM, ANQGSEA. The CDR3 extends over 12 amino acids. For the CDR3, the DNA is TGCAGCGCAGGACAGGAACCCTACGAGCAGTACTTC. It translates to CSAGQEPYEQYF.

The chain links TRBV11-2 to TRBJ1-1, with no clear D. Germline loops: CDR1 SGHAT, CDR2 FQNNGV. The CDR3 extends over 14 amino acids. Between the trimmed V and J ends, which lost 5 bases and 4 bases, there was a span of 14 bases. The CDR3 region has the DNA TGTGCCAGCAGCCCCCTCGGGCGAACCACTGAAGCTTTCTTT. Amino acids: CASSPLGRTTEAFF.

V usage is TRBV27 and J usage is TRBJ1-2; 8 bases agree with TRBD1. CDR1 is MNHEY, CDR2 SMNVEV, per germline (reference sequence). This CDR3 region has 13 residues. J lost 7 bases, V lost 5 bases, and 6 bases had no gene match. CDR3 sequence reads: CASSAAGGAGYTF. The CDR3 bases are TGTGCCAGCAGTGCGGCAGGGGGCGCTGGCTACACCTTC.

The V gene is TRBV4-2, the J gene TRBJ1-2; D remains ambiguous. Germline V gene sequence: CDR1 LGHNA, CDR2 YNFKEQ. V gave up 0 bases and J gave up 6 bases, with 11 bases separating them. The CDR3 extends over 14 amino acids. The CDR3 sequence: CASSQERRQNGYTF. CDR3 nucleotides: TGTGCCAGCAGCCAAGAGAGGAGGCAGAATGGCTACACCTTC.

The sample holds a few counts of this clonotype. The chain joins TRBV27 to TRBJ2-2; D is ambiguous. V lost 4 bases, J lost 5 bases, and 8 bases lay in between. CDR3 length: 13 residues. The V gene's germline CDR1 is MNHEY and CDR2 SMNVEV (reference sequence). Here the CDR3 DNA reads TGTGCCAGCAGTTCAGAGATTACCGGGGAGCTGTTTTTT. Amino acids: CASSSEITGELFF.

This clonotype was counted between two and nine times. The rearrangement uses TRBV12-3 or TRBV12-4 and TRBJ1-5; tentative D call: TRBD1 (5 bases). The CDR3 runs to 15 residues. Deletions cut 3 bases from V and 3 bases from J, with 12 bases between. This chain's CDR3 is CASSFFRGANQPQHF. The CDR3 DNA reads as TGTGCCAGCAGTTTTTTTCGAGGGGCCAATCAGCCCCAGCATTTT.

The table lists this clonotype with a few counts. The gene calls are TRBV12-5 and TRBJ1-2; 11 nucleotides align to TRBD1. V lost 6 bases to trimming and J lost 7 bases; unmatched junction nucleotides: 7. CDR3 size: 14 residues. The germline gives CDR1 LGHNT, CDR2 FRNRAP. CDR3 amino acids: CASGLGQGAAGYTF. CDR3 nucleotides: TGTGCTAGTGGCCTCGGACAGGGGGCGGCTGGCTACACCTTC. The full variable domain, with the rest looked up from reference TRBV12-5 and TRBJ1-2, is DARVTQTPRHKVTEMGQEVTMRCQPILGHNTVFWYRQTMMQGLELLAYFRNRAPLDDSGMPKDRFSAEMPDATLATLKIQPSEPRDSAVYFCASGLGQGAAGYTFGSGTRLTVV.

The genes are TRBV12-3 or TRBV12-4 and TRBJ2-3; tentatively, D is TRBD1 (6 bases). Trimming pared 0 bases from V and 4 bases from J, leaving 17 bases between. The CDR3 length is 17 residues. CDR3 DNA: TGTGCCAGCAGTTTAGCTCCAGCAGGGGTTTTCGCAGATACGCAGTATTTT. Protein sequence: CASSLAPAGVFADTQYF.

This clonotype has a single count. The CDR3 here is CASSPRPGQANYTF. CDR3 sequence (DNA): TGTGCCAGCAGCCCCCGGCCGGGGCAGGCCAACTACACCTTC. This rearrangement joins TRBV7-3 to TRBJ1-2, with TRBD1 as a possible D gene (5 bases). V was shortened by 5 bases and J by 10 bases, with 20 bases between the two germline ends. There are 14 residues in the CDR3. Germline CDR1 reads SGHTA; CDR2 reads FQGTGA.

In this sample, this clonotype turned up once. The V gene is TRBV7-2, the J gene TRBJ1-6; no clear D gene. CDR3 length: 12 amino acids. The germline V gene encodes CDR1 SGHTA and CDR2 FQGNSA. V lost 4 bases and J 8 bases, leaving 6 bases between the germline ends. CDR3 DNA: TGTGCCAGCAGCTCGCCCGATTCACCCCTCCACTTT. Its protein is CASSSPDSPLHF. Filled out from reference TRBV7-2 and TRBJ1-6, the complete variable domain reads GAGVSQSPSNKVTEKGKDVELRCDPISGHTALYWYRQSLGQGLEFLIYFQGNSAPDKSGLPSDRFSAERTGGSVSTLTIQRTQQEDSAVYLCASSSPDSPLHFGNGTRLTVT.

Remarks on this clonotype: A much larger clone is a single base away; this may be a read error. The chain carries TRBV6-4 and TRBJ2-5; D is uncertain. Germline V CDR1 and CDR2: MRHNA, SNTAGT. CDR3 size: 13 residues. The V gene lost 0 bases and the J gene lost 11 bases, with 13 bases spanning the gap. The CDR3 spells CASSDSLEHEQYF. In DNA, the CDR3 is TGTGCCAGCAGTGACTCGCTAGAGCATGAGCAGTACTTC.

The V and J genes are TRBV2 and TRBJ2-1; D assignment may be TRBD1 or TRBD2 (5 bases each). Germline V gene data show CDR1 as SNHLY and CDR2 as FYNNEI. The CDR3 covers 14 residues. V shed 6 bases and J shed 7 bases, with 16 bases lying between them. CDR3 sequence reads: CASRGASGRNEQFF. In nucleotides, the CDR3 is TGTGCCAGCAGAGGTGCTTCAGGGAGAAATGAGCAGTTCTTC.

This clonotype has a count of ten or more. The chain employs TRBV6-6 and TRBJ1-2; D might be TRBD1 (5 bases). The CDR3 extends over 11 amino acids. V lost 2 bases, J lost 8 bases, and 6 bases lay in between. Germline V lookup: CDR1 MNHNY, CDR2 SVGAGI (reference sequence). The CDR3 coding sequence is TGTGCCAGCAGTTACGGGGGGGGCTACACCTTC. Its translation: CASSYGGGYTF.

This clonotype was observed at least ten times. The chain uses TRBV6-1 and TRBJ2-5; TRBD2 matches at 9 bases. The CDR3 runs to 14 residues. Germline V gives CDR1 MNHNS, CDR2 SASEGT. V dropped 7 bases and J dropped 2; count of bases not matched to a gene: 5. The CDR3 sequence: CASTQTSGQETQYF. CDR3 nucleotides: TGTGCCAGCACCCAGACTAGCGGACAAGAGACCCAGTACTTC.

V gene TRBV2 combines with J gene TRBJ1-5; 9 bases fit TRBD1. J gave up 5 bases and V 5 bases, and 10 bases lay outside the gene matches. In germline, CDR1 is SNHLY, CDR2 FYNNEI. The CDR3 has 16 amino acids. The CDR3 DNA follows: TGTGCCAGCAGTTTTTTGGGGGGACAGGGATATCAGCCCCAGCATTTT. Residues: CASSFLGGQGYQPQHF.

This clonotype was seen a few times. The chain carries TRBV27 and TRBJ1-5, with D possibly matching TRBD1 (5 bases). The V gene's germline CDR1 is MNHEY and CDR2 SMNVEV (reference sequence). The V end lost 4 bases, the J end lost 4 bases, and 8 bases lay between the germline ends. The CDR3 is made up of 13 amino acids. CDR3 sequence (DNA): TGTGCCAGCAGTTACGACAGAAATCAGCCCCAGCATTTT. Translating gives CASSYDRNQPQHF.

The genes are TRBV2 and TRBJ1-1; weak D call: TRBD1 (6 bases). Trimming took off 5 bases at V and 6 bases at J, with 10 bases between the two ends. CDR1 and CDR2 from the germline V gene are SNHLY and FYNNEI. This CDR3 comprises 12 residues. The chain's CDR3 is CASSSQGPEAFF. CDR3 sequence (DNA): TGTGCCAGCAGTTCACAGGGACCTGAAGCTTTCTTT.

This rearrangement joins TRBV6-6 to TRBJ1-2, with 7 bases that match TRBD1. Losses at the gene ends were 0 bases for V and 6 bases for J; bases not matched to a gene: 7. The length of the CDR3 is 15 residues. The germline gives CDR1 MNHNY, CDR2 SVGAGI (reference sequence). The CDR3 region has the DNA TGTGCCAGCAGTTACTCGACCCAGGGGGGAAATGGCTACACCTTC. Its translation is CASSYSTQGGNGYTF.